These 5 T cell receptor beta chains originate from one sample sequenced in a study of PD-L1 blockade in urothelial cancer. Sequencing was performed with immunoSEQ multiplex PCR; in TCRdb, only in-frame clones are kept and a portion is missing. Among 72,000 or so clones, approximately 84% were seen once, and the ten largest hold about 15%. Regarding time point: pretreatment peripheral blood. The sample here was PBMCs, taken around atezolizumab (anti-PD-L1) treatment. The receptors here all came from a man aged 55 to 70 with urothelial cancer.

This clone was picked up a small number of times. The V and J genes are TRBV4-3 and TRBJ1-5, with no clear D. V was pared by 1 base and J by 2 bases, with 12 bases between. Germline CDR1 LGHNA, CDR2 YSLEER. This CDR3 is 16 amino acids long. As DNA, the CDR3 is TGCGCCAGCAGCCAAGTTTGGAGGCAGCGCAATCAGCCCCAGCATTTT. It translates to CASSQVWRQRNQPQHF.

This clone was seen just once. The chain is built from TRBV11-1 and TRBJ1-1; no reliable D call. Looked up from germline, CDR1 is SGHAT and CDR2 is FQDESV (reference sequence). The CDR3 covers 13 residues. Trimming took 1 base from V and 6 from J, leaving 9 bases between them. CDR3 nucleotides: TGTGCCAGCAGCTTAGTTGGAAGCGCTGAAGCTTTCTTT. Residues: CASSLVGSAEAFF. The whole variable domain, filled in from reference TRBV11-1 and TRBJ1-1, reads EAEVAQSPRYKITEKSQAVAFWCDPISGHATLYWYRQILGQGPELLVQFQDESVVDDSQLPKDRFSAERLKGVDSTLKIQPAELGDSAMYLCASSLVGSAEAFFGQGTRLTVV.

The chain employs TRBV29-1 and TRBJ2-2; the match to TRBD1 covers 8 bases. Germline V gives CDR1 SQVTM, CDR2 ANQGSEA. The junction had 8 bases not matched to a gene; V was cut back by 7 bases and J by 4 bases. The CDR3 covers 14 residues. The CDR3 region is CSGRQGAGTGELFF. The CDR3 coding sequence is TGCAGCGGTAGGCAGGGGGCCGGCACCGGGGAGCTGTTTTTT.

V is TRBV2 and J is TRBJ2-7, with 7 nucleotides matching TRBD2. After removal of 11 bases from V and 6 bases from J, the junction contained 4 bases not matched to a gene. The V gene's germline CDR1 is SNHLY and CDR2 FYNNEI. CDR3 length: 10 residues. CDR3 bases: TGTGCCCGGGGGGTGGGCGAGCAGTACTTC. It is translated as CARGVGEQYF.

DNA for the CDR3: TGTGCCAGCAGTGAAGCAGGGGTGAGCACAGATACGCAGTATTTT. Its translation: CASSEAGVSTDTQYF. The chain is built from TRBV6-1 and TRBJ2-3, with a tentative D call TRBD1 (5 bases). Germline V gene sequence: CDR1 MNHNS, CDR2 SASEGT. This CDR3 spans 15 amino acids. With 0 bases removed from V and 0 bases from J, the gap between germline ends came to 7 bases.